A single sample is the source of the 32 T cell receptor beta chains below, sequenced in a study of blood T cells in healthy people across ages. Primers used in a second PCR of roughly 6 to 11 cycles were a sample-barcoded 5' primer and a J-beta primer mix. TCRdb passed the 5' RACE reads through MiXCR, listing each CDR3 protein once. The sample has nearly 800,000 distinct CDR3 sequences, around 25% seen once. These data were also filed under a second study, of T cells of mothers and their children.

The sample was blood. Every receptor here comes from a boy aged 5-17 years in good health.

The chain couples TRBV20-1 to TRBJ2-7, with D possibly being TRBD1 (5 bases). Germline values: CDR1 DFQATT, CDR2 SNEGSKA (reference sequence). Trimming removed 3 bases from V and 4 bases from J, with 16 bases in between. This CDR3 spans 14 amino acids. Here the CDR3 DNA reads TGCAGTGCTAGTCTGGATCAGGGAATATACGAGCAGTACTTC. It is translated as CSASLDQGIYEQYF.

The chain links TRBV14 to TRBJ1-4; no firm D call. Germline V gives CDR1 SGHDN, CDR2 FVKESK. Between the trimmed V and J ends, which lost 0 bases and 7 bases, there was a span of 9 bases. The CDR3 totals 14 residues. In DNA, the CDR3 is TGTGCCAGCAGCCAAGATTTTCGCGGTGAAAAACTGTTTTTT. It is translated as CASSQDFRGEKLFF. Supplemented by reference TRBV14 and TRBJ1-4, the full variable domain reads EAGVTQFPSHSVIEKGQTVTLRCDPISGHDNLYWYRRVMGKEIKFLLHFVKESKQDESGMPNNRFLAERTGGTYSTLKVQPAELEDSGVYFCASSQDFRGEKLFFGSGTQLSVL.

The chain carries TRBV7-3 and TRBJ1-2; TRBD1 agrees at 9 bases. The CDR3 is 14 residues long. Trimming cost V 5 bases and J 6 bases; bases outside gene matches: 7. The germline gives CDR1 SGHTA, CDR2 FQGTGA. The CDR3 nucleotides read TGTGCCAGCAGCATGACAGGGGGACGGGATGGCTACACCTTC. Translated, it gives CASSMTGGRDGYTF.

V is TRBV4-1 and J is TRBJ2-3; D gene ambiguous. The CDR3 has 15 amino acids. Germline V gives CDR1 MGHRA, CDR2 YSYEKL. V lost 1 base, J lost 3 bases, and 11 bases lay in between. DNA of the CDR3: TGCGCCAGCAGCCAAGGGTGGGCTGTGACAGATACGCAGTATTTT. Protein: CASSQGWAVTDTQYF.

The chain carries TRBV9 and TRBJ1-2; D is perhaps TRBD1 (6 bases). The CDR3 runs 15 residues. V dropped 0 bases and J dropped 0 bases, with 9 bases sitting between them. Germline CDR1 is SGDLS and CDR2 is YYNGEE. CDR3 amino acids: CASSVEGQPNYGYTF. In DNA, the CDR3 is TGTGCCAGCAGCGTAGAAGGACAGCCTAACTATGGCTACACCTTC.

The V gene is TRBV29-1, the J gene TRBJ2-2, with TRBD1 identical over 7 bases. The CDR3 sequence is 14 residues long. CDR1 and CDR2 (germline): SQVTM, ANQGSEA. J gave up 1 base and V 6 bases, and 5 bases lay outside the gene matches. For the CDR3, the DNA is TGCAGCGTGGGACAGAGTCGGAACACCGGGGAGCTGTTTTTT. This gives the protein CSVGQSRNTGELFF.

V and J are TRBV6-6 and TRBJ2-5; D is undetermined. Germline lookup yields CDR1 MNHNY and CDR2 SVGAGI (reference sequence). The CDR3 sequence is 15 residues long. V was shortened by 2 bases and J by 5 bases, with 15 bases between the two germline ends. The CDR3 nucleotides are TGTGCCAGCAGTTACCGTGTGAGAGGCGGTGAGACCCAGTACTTC. Translated: CASSYRVRGGETQYF.

As concerns this clonotype: A much larger clone lies one base from this, so it may be a read error. The chain links TRBV28 to TRBJ2-7; maybe TRBD1 (6 bases). Germline V lookup: CDR1 MDHEN, CDR2 SYDVKM. CDR3 length equals 14 residues. The V and J ends lost 5 bases and 0 bases respectively, with 11 bases between them. The CDR3 reads CASSLGQLSYEQYF. The DNA for the CDR3 is TGTGCCAGCAGTCTGGGACAACTCTCCTACGAGCAGTACTTC.

This clonotype was seen a few times. The chain carries TRBV15 and TRBJ2-1; possibly TRBD1 for D (5 bases). CDR1 is LNHNV, CDR2 YYDKDF, per germline (reference sequence). Deletions cut 0 bases from V and 3 bases from J, with 12 bases between. This CDR3 region has 16 residues. The CDR3 loop is CATSRDSGNLYNEQFF. CDR3 nucleotide sequence: TGTGCCACCAGCAGAGATTCAGGGAACCTCTACAATGAGCAGTTCTTC.

The rearrangement uses TRBV13 and TRBJ1-1; possibly TRBD1 for D (6 bases). The germline V gene encodes CDR1 PRHDT and CDR2 FYEKMQ (reference sequence). The CDR3 spans 14 residues. Between the trimmed V and J ends, which lost 7 bases and 4 bases, there was a span of 16 bases. DNA for the CDR3: TGTGCCAGCAACTGGGAGGGGGGGGGCACTGAAGCTTTCTTT. It yields the protein CASNWEGGGTEAFF.

In its sample, this clonotype was seen a few times. CDR3 amino acids: CASSFPGPSGGASSYNEQFF. The CDR3, as DNA: TGCGCCAGCAGCTTTCCAGGGCCTAGCGGGGGGGCGAGCTCCTACAATGAGCAGTTCTTC. V is TRBV5-1 and J is TRBJ2-1; 12 nucleotides align to TRBD2. This CDR3 comprises 20 residues. Germline lookup yields CDR1 SGHRS and CDR2 YFSETQ. The ends lost 2 bases at V and 0 bases at J; junction bases unmatched: 12.

This clonotype was observed a few times. This rearrangement joins TRBV9 to TRBJ1-2; a weak D match, TRBD1 (5 bases). The CDR3 extends over 14 amino acids. V lost 0 bases, J lost 4 bases, and 10 bases lay in between. Germline V gene data show CDR1 as SGDLS and CDR2 as YYNGEE. The CDR3 protein is CASSVGGGTYGYTF. The CDR3 DNA follows: TGTGCCAGCAGCGTAGGGGGGGGGACCTATGGCTACACCTTC.

The DNA for the CDR3 is TGCGCCAGCAGCCAAGACACAGGGCCCTATGGCTACACCTTC. As protein: CASSQDTGPYGYTF. V usage is TRBV4-1 and J usage is TRBJ1-2; a possible D gene is TRBD1 (6 bases). Germline-derived CDR1 and CDR2 are MGHRA and YSYEKL. V lost 0 bases and J lost 4, with 9 bases in between. The CDR3 is 14 residues long.

This rearrangement joins TRBV5-6 to TRBJ2-5; D is uncertain. The DNA end favors TRBJ2-7, so the J call may be wrong. The CDR3 loop spans 15 amino acids. The germline gives CDR1 SGHDT, CDR2 YYEEEE. The CDR3 coding sequence is TGTGCCAGCAGCTCAGCCCACGCGCAGTCCTACGAGCAGTACTTC. Encoded protein: CASSSAHAQSYEQYF.

The chain has TRBV4-2 and TRBJ2-1; tentatively, D is TRBD2 (7 bases). The germline V and J ends were trimmed by 0 bases and 5 bases, with 23 bases remaining between them. CDR1 is LGHNA and CDR2 is YNFKEQ in the germline V gene. This CDR3 comprises 19 residues. CDR3 loop: CASSQDLGRRGGKNNEQFF. Here the CDR3 DNA reads TGTGCCAGCAGCCAAGATCTCGGGCGCAGGGGAGGGAAGAACAATGAGCAGTTCTTC.

The V call is TRBV20-1, the J call TRBJ1-2; D call uncertain. V lost 0 bases and J lost 8, with 7 bases in between. The V gene's germline CDR1 is DFQATT and CDR2 SNEGSKA (reference sequence). The CDR3 consists of 11 residues. The CDR3 region has the DNA TGCAGTGCTAGAGACCTATGGGGCTACACCTTC. It encodes CSARDLWGYTF.

By share, this clonotype counts as medium-sized. This chain uses TRBV4-1 with TRBJ1-4, with 8 bases fitting TRBD1. The ends lost 0 bases at V and 0 bases at J; junction bases unmatched: 6. This CDR3 comprises 18 residues. Germline CDR1 reads MGHRA; CDR2 reads YSYEKL. The CDR3 here is CASSQDEGQAATNEKLFF. CDR3 DNA sequence: TGCGCCAGCAGCCAAGATGAGGGACAGGCTGCAACTAATGAAAAACTGTTTTTT.

As DNA, the CDR3 is TGTGCCAGCAGCGACCAGAGAGGCGGGAATGAAAAACTGTTTTTT. It specifies CASSDQRGGNEKLFF. The V and J genes are TRBV7-9 and TRBJ1-4; no reliable D call. CDR1 SEHNR and CDR2 FQNEAQ come from the germline V gene (reference sequence). The CDR3 extends over 15 amino acids. Trimming left V 5 bases short and J 5 bases short, with 15 bases between.

The gene calls are TRBV28 and TRBJ1-1, with unresolved D. This CDR3 is 13 amino acids long. The germline V gene has CDR1 MDHEN and CDR2 SYDVKM. Trimming took off 3 bases at V and 3 bases at J, with 8 bases between the two ends. Written as DNA, the CDR3 is TGTGCCAGCAGTTTCCTTACTTACACTGAAGCTTTCTTT. This translates into CASSFLTYTEAFF.

The genes are TRBV4-1 and TRBJ2-1; 8 nucleotides agree with TRBD2. The V segment lost 1 base and the J segment 7 bases; nucleotides outside the gene matches: 6. The CDR3 totals 15 residues. The germline V gene encodes CDR1 MGHRA and CDR2 YSYEKL. The CDR3 loop is CASSQVPLADNEQFF. The CDR3 region has the DNA TGCGCCAGCAGCCAAGTTCCACTAGCGGATAATGAGCAGTTCTTC.

The sample holds a few counts of this clonotype. The rearrangement uses TRBV20-1 and TRBJ1-6; TRBD1 matches at 7 bases. V lost 1 base to trimming and J lost 7 bases; unmatched junction nucleotides: 4. Germline loops: CDR1 DFQATT, CDR2 SNEGSKA (reference sequence). CDR3 length: 14 residues. The CDR3 DNA is TGCAGTGCTAGAGGGGACAGCCAGAATTCACCCCTCCACTTT. Protein: CSARGDSQNSPLHF.

This clonotype has only a few counts. The chain carries TRBV27 and TRBJ1-2; D gene unclear. Looked up from germline, CDR1 is MNHEY and CDR2 is SMNVEV (reference sequence). With 5 bases removed from V and 5 bases from J, the gap between germline ends came to 12 bases. The CDR3 is 13 residues long. The chain's CDR3 is CASSRSGSYGYTF. The CDR3 DNA is TGTGCCAGCAGTCGTTCGGGGTCTTATGGCTACACCTTC.

The chain has TRBV6-2 or TRBV6-3 and TRBJ1-4; D gene unclear. Germline V gene sequence: CDR1 MNHEY, CDR2 SVGEGT. The CDR3 contains 13 residues. V lost 5 bases to trimming and J lost 6 bases, with 10 bases between them. The CDR3 bases are TGTGCCAGCAGTATGCGACGGGATGAAAAACTGTTTTTT. Encoded protein: CASSMRRDEKLFF.

This clonotype was detected only a few times. This chain connects TRBV20-1 to TRBJ2-7; 13 positions agree with TRBD2. The better agreement between TRBJ2-1 and the DNA end casts doubt on the J call. The length of the CDR3 is 18 residues. CDR1 and CDR2 (germline): DFQATT, SNEGSKA (reference sequence). This CDR3 reads CSASEGLAGSYGDNEQFF. The CDR3 DNA reads TGCAGTGCTAGTGAGGGACTAGCGGGATCCTATGGGGACAATGAGCAGTTCTTC.

The chain joins TRBV11-2 to TRBJ2-7, with D possibly being TRBD1 or TRBD2 (6 bases each). The V end lost 0 bases, the J end lost 2 bases, and 14 bases lay between the germline ends. The germline CDR1 and CDR2 sequences are SGHAT and FQNNGV. The CDR3 loop spans 16 amino acids. DNA of the CDR3: TGTGCCAGCAGCTTAGATATGAGGGGGAGGACCTACGAGCAGTACTTC. This gives the protein CASSLDMRGRTYEQYF.

This clonotype occurred a few times. The chain couples TRBV27 to TRBJ2-7; 10 bases are a match to TRBD1. The CDR3 length is 13 residues. Trimming took 11 bases from V and 4 from J; bases not matched to a gene: 8. From germline, CDR1 is MNHEY and CDR2 SMNVEV (reference sequence). CDR3 nucleotide sequence: TGTGCCTCGTGCGGGGGACAGGGGTACGAGCAGTACTTC. Translated, it gives CASCGGQGYEQYF.

The chain joins TRBV9 to TRBJ2-2; D remains unclear. The CDR3 runs to 14 residues. Germline V gene data show CDR1 as SGDLS and CDR2 as YYNGEE. V lost 2 bases, J lost 3 bases, and 8 bases lay in between. This CDR3 is CASSVKVHTGELFF. CDR3 nucleotides: TGTGCCAGCAGCGTCAAGGTCCACACCGGGGAGCTGTTTTTT.

This clonotype was seen only a few times. The chain employs TRBV2 and TRBJ2-6, with 9 bases that match TRBD1. V dropped 4 bases and J dropped 1; count of bases not matched to a gene: 5. The germline CDR1 and CDR2 sequences are SNHLY and FYNNEI. The CDR3 contains 17 residues. In DNA, the CDR3 is TGTGCCAGCAGTGTATCCGGGACAGGGTCTGGGGCCAACGTCCTGACTTTC. Amino acid sequence: CASSVSGTGSGANVLTF. Based on the CDR3 plus reference TRBV2 and TRBJ2-6, the full variable domain is EPEVTQTPSHQVTQMGQEVILRCVPISNHLYFYWYRQILGQKVEFLVSFYNNEISEKSEIFDDQFSVERPDGSNFTLKIRSTKLEDSAMYFCASSVSGTGSGANVLTFGAGSRLTVL.

The chain links TRBV7-2 to TRBJ2-1, with 7 bases fitting TRBD1. CDR1 is SGHTA and CDR2 is FQGNSA in the germline V gene. With 7 bases clipped from V and 4 bases from J, the junction kept 13 bases outside the gene matches. The CDR3 has 16 residues. CDR3 bases: TGTGCCAGCAAATTCCCCCCAGGACAGGTTTACAATGAGCAGTTCTTC. It encodes CASKFPPGQVYNEQFF.

This chain connects TRBV6-5 to TRBJ1-4; the D gene is possibly TRBD1 (5 bases). CDR1 MNHEY and CDR2 SVGAGI come from the germline V gene. Trimming removed 0 bases from V and 11 bases from J, with 13 bases in between. This CDR3 contains 14 residues. CDR3 DNA: TGTGCCAGCAGTTACTCTAACGGGGGGGGGAAACTGTTTTTT. Residues: CASSYSNGGGKLFF.

V is TRBV6-6 and J is TRBJ2-3; 11 positions agree with TRBD1. Germline CDR1 and CDR2: MNHNY and SVGAGI (reference sequence). This CDR3 region has 16 residues. Trimming at V came to 4 bases and at J to 3 bases, leaving 6 bases not matched to a gene. The CDR3, as DNA: TGTGCCAGCAGTTCATCGGACAGGGGGCCGACAGATACGCAGTATTTT. Its protein product is CASSSSDRGPTDTQYF.

The chain combines TRBV4-1 with TRBJ1-4; D may be TRBD1 (5 bases). V was cut by 0 bases and J by 7 bases, with 9 bases left in between. The V gene's germline CDR1 is MGHRA and CDR2 YSYEKL. This CDR3 has 14 amino acids. The CDR3: CASSQDEGVEKLFF. The CDR3 nucleotides are TGCGCCAGCAGCCAAGATGAAGGGGTTGAAAAACTGTTTTTT.